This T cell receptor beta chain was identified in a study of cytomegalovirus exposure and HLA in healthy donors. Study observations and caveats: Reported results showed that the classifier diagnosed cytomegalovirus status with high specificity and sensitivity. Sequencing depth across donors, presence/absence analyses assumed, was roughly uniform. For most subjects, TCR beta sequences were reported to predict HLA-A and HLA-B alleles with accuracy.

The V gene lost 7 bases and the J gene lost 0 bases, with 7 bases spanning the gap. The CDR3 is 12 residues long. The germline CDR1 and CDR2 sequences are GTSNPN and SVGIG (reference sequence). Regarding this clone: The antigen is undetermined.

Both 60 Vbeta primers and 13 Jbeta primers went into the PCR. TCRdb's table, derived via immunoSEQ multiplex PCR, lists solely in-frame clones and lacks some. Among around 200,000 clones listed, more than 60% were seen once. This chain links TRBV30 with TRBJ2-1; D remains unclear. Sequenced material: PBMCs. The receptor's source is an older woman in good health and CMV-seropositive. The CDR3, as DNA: TGTGCCTCACAGAGCTCCTACAATGAGCAGTTCTTC. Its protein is CASQSSYNEQFF.